This T cell receptor beta chain was identified in a study of cytomegalovirus exposure and HLA in healthy donors. Study-wide background: The platform used for the 110 or so validation repertoires matched that of the approximately 620 first-cohort repertoires, a later analysis reported.

Study outcomes and limitations: As was reported, the classifier diagnosed cytomegalovirus status with high specificity and sensitivity. In vitro checks showed that a few CMV-associated chains really do target CMV antigens.

Measured with immunoSEQ multiplex PCR; TCRdb has only the in-frame clones, and not every one. Of a few hundred thousand clones listed, nearly 90% are singletons. Points on this clone: What it recognizes is unknown.

The CDR3 covers 14 residues. From germline, CDR1 is MNHEY and CDR2 SVGAGI. Trimming removed 8 bases at V and 3 bases at J, with 15 bases between. The source is a woman between 18 and 30 years old in good health and CMV-seronegative. V usage is TRBV6-5 and J usage is TRBJ2-3; perhaps TRBD2 as D (5 bases). Sequencing was performed on PBMCs. As DNA, the CDR3 is TGTGCCAGCTCGACTATCAGTAGTACAGATACGCAGTATTTT. Residues: CASSTISSTDTQYF.